Listed below are T cell receptor beta chains from one sample, sequenced in a study of HIV-infected patients and healthy controls. MiXCR was run by TCRdb on the 5' RACE reads, yielding one entry per CDR3 protein. The top ten clones hold approximately 3.4% of a sample with 9,000 to 15,000 distinct CDR3 sequences, approximately 4.9% of them seen once. The sequencing input was blood. These receptors originate from an adult in good health. Each CDR3 is given with its conserved first and last residue. The order of the fields is CDR3 protein, CDR3 DNA, J gene, clone size, D gene, V gene. A D gene is named only where the DNA matches it firmly. Expanded clones are given a class, and other clones once, few, many or no size at all.

CDR3aa: CASSWDKARTTEAFF
CDR3nt: TGCGCCAGCAGCTGGGACAAGGCTAGGACCACTGAAGCTTTCTTT
j_gene: TRBJ1-1
abundance: many
d_gene: -
v_gene: TRBV5-1

CDR3aa: CSVPSFTDTQYF
CDR3nt: TGCAGTGTGCCGTCCTTCACAGATACGCAGTATTTT
j_gene: TRBJ2-3
abundance: medium-sized
d_gene: -
v_gene: TRBV20-1

CDR3aa: CASSEGGPNQPQHF
CDR3nt: TGTGCCAGCAGTGAGGGGGGCCCCAATCAGCCCCAGCATTTT
j_gene: TRBJ1-5
abundance: many
d_gene: -
v_gene: TRBV2

CDR3aa: CASSDQKPSETQYF
CDR3nt: TGTGCCAGCAGTGATCAGAAACCTTCAGAGACCCAGTACTTC
j_gene: TRBJ2-5
abundance: medium-sized
d_gene: -
v_gene: TRBV25-1

CDR3aa: CASSLGGRGHAGANVLTF
CDR3nt: TGTGCCAGCAGCTTAGGGGGCAGGGGGCATGCTGGGGCCAACGTCCTGACTTTC
j_gene: TRBJ2-6
abundance: -
d_gene: TRBD1
v_gene: TRBV7-6

CDR3aa: CASSLEGGGRQKTQYF
CDR3nt: TGTGCCAGCAGCTTAGAGGGGGGGGGCCGCCAGAAGACCCAGTACTTC
j_gene: TRBJ2-5
abundance: medium-sized
d_gene: -
v_gene: TRBV7-2

CDR3aa: CASIRPASAAQYF
CDR3nt: TGTGCCAGCATCCGTCCGGCCTCGGCGGCCCAGTACTTC
j_gene: TRBJ2-5
abundance: medium-sized
d_gene: -
v_gene: TRBV6-5

CDR3aa: CASSYGGVQETQYF
CDR3nt: TGTGCCAGCAGCTACGGGGGGGTCCAAGAGACCCAGTACTTC
j_gene: TRBJ2-5
abundance: medium-sized
d_gene: TRBD2
v_gene: TRBV6-6

CDR3aa: CASNPGQLNSPLHF
CDR3nt: TGTGCCAGCAACCCGGGACAGCTAAATTCACCCCTCCACTTT
j_gene: TRBJ1-6
abundance: many
d_gene: TRBD1
v_gene: TRBV6-5

CDR3aa: CASSQEFTEAFF
CDR3nt: TGTGCCAGCAGTCAAGAGTTCACTGAAGCTTTCTTT
j_gene: TRBJ1-1
abundance: medium-sized
d_gene: -
v_gene: TRBV12-3/TRBV12-4

CDR3aa: CASSEYGRGYSPLHF
CDR3nt: TGTGCCAGCAGTGAATACGGCAGGGGATATTCACCCCTCCACTTT
j_gene: TRBJ1-6
abundance: many
d_gene: -
v_gene: TRBV25-1

CDR3aa: CASSTMRPGISGANVLTF
CDR3nt: TGTGCCAGCAGCACCATGCGCCCAGGGATCTCTGGGGCCAACGTCCTGACTTTC
j_gene: TRBJ2-6
abundance: many
d_gene: -
v_gene: TRBV6-6

CDR3aa: CASSRWAGSGTGVYEQYF
CDR3nt: TGTGCCAGCAGCCGATGGGCCGGTTCCGGGACAGGGGTTTACGAGCAGTACTTC
j_gene: TRBJ2-7
abundance: few
d_gene: TRBD1
v_gene: TRBV5-5

CDR3aa: CASSSGQISAEAFF
CDR3nt: TGTGCCAGCAGTTCGGGACAGATATCGGCTGAAGCTTTCTTT
j_gene: TRBJ1-1
abundance: many
d_gene: TRBD1
v_gene: TRBV27

CDR3aa: CASSYRGGTEAFF
CDR3nt: TGTGCCAGCAGTTACAGGGGAGGTACTGAAGCTTTCTTT
j_gene: TRBJ1-1
abundance: -
d_gene: -
v_gene: TRBV6-6

CDR3aa: CASSGWTDEQYF
CDR3nt: TGTGCCAGCAGTGGCTGGACAGACGAGCAGTACTTC
j_gene: TRBJ2-7
abundance: many
d_gene: -
v_gene: TRBV2

CDR3aa: CASSLIPKGRPLAKNIQYF
CDR3nt: TGTGCCAGCAGCTTAATTCCGAAGGGGCGCCCCTTGGCCAAAAACATTCAGTACTTC
j_gene: TRBJ2-4
abundance: medium-sized
d_gene: -
v_gene: TRBV11-2

CDR3aa: CSASGQGIMETQYF
CDR3nt: TGCAGTGCTAGTGGCCAGGGGATCATGGAGACCCAGTACTTC
j_gene: TRBJ2-5
abundance: many
d_gene: -
v_gene: TRBV20-1

CDR3aa: CASTLPGQYIPGYTF
CDR3nt: TGTGCCAGCACCCTACCGGGACAGTATATCCCTGGCTACACCTTC
j_gene: TRBJ1-2
abundance: many
d_gene: TRBD1
v_gene: TRBV2

CDR3aa: CASSQGGTVTDTQYF
CDR3nt: TGCGCCAGCAGCCAAGGAGGTACAGTCACAGATACGCAGTATTTT
j_gene: TRBJ2-3
abundance: -
d_gene: -
v_gene: TRBV4-1

CDR3aa: CASSFFTGNTEAFF
CDR3nt: TGTGCCAGCAGCTTTTTCACAGGGAACACTGAAGCTTTCTTT
j_gene: TRBJ1-1
abundance: many
d_gene: -
v_gene: TRBV11-2

CDR3aa: CSARDPVGPGNTIYF
CDR3nt: TGCAGTGCTAGAGATCCGGTGGGACCTGGAAACACCATATATTTT
j_gene: TRBJ1-3
abundance: many
d_gene: -
v_gene: TRBV20-1

CDR3aa: CASSLDTGGTDTQYF
CDR3nt: TGTGCCAGCAGCTTAGACACGGGGGGCACAGATACGCAGTATTTT
j_gene: TRBJ2-3
abundance: medium-sized
d_gene: -
v_gene: TRBV7-2

CDR3aa: CASSPGQGKYGYTF
CDR3nt: TGCGCCAGCAGCCCCGGACAGGGGAAGTATGGCTACACCTTC
j_gene: TRBJ1-2
abundance: many
d_gene: TRBD1
v_gene: TRBV5-1

CDR3aa: CASSPGQGAFYEQYF
CDR3nt: TGTGCCAGCAGCCCCGGACAGGGGGCTTTCTACGAGCAGTACTTC
j_gene: TRBJ2-7
abundance: many
d_gene: TRBD1
v_gene: TRBV6-6

CDR3aa: CASSLSEQGALLSSGANVLTF
CDR3nt: TGTGCCAGCAGTCTCTCGGAACAGGGGGCTCTACTGAGCTCTGGGGCCAACGTCCTGACTTTC
j_gene: TRBJ2-6
abundance: -
d_gene: TRBD1
v_gene: TRBV6-5

CDR3aa: CASSFYQGYEQYF
CDR3nt: TGTGCCAGCAGCTTTTACCAGGGCTACGAGCAGTACTTC
j_gene: TRBJ2-7
abundance: medium-sized
d_gene: -
v_gene: TRBV5-4

CDR3aa: CASSYTSNQPQHF
CDR3nt: TGTGCCAGCAGTTACACTAGCAATCAGCCCCAGCATTTT
j_gene: TRBJ1-5
abundance: medium-sized
d_gene: -
v_gene: TRBV7-9

CDR3aa: CATSSALNTEAFF
CDR3nt: TGTGCCACTTCATCTGCCCTGAACACTGAAGCTTTCTTT
j_gene: TRBJ1-1
abundance: many
d_gene: -
v_gene: TRBV19

CDR3aa: CARGRDYEQYF
CDR3nt: TGTGCGAGGGGCAGGGACTACGAGCAGTACTTC
j_gene: TRBJ2-7
abundance: medium-sized
d_gene: -
v_gene: TRBV12-2

CDR3aa: CASSSARGNLYNEQFF
CDR3nt: TGTGCCAGCAGCTCAGCCAGGGGAAACCTCTACAATGAGCAGTTCTTC
j_gene: TRBJ2-1
abundance: many
d_gene: -
v_gene: TRBV11-3

CDR3aa: CASGRIGQRPAPQHF
CDR3nt: TGTGCCAGCGGACGGATAGGACAGCGTCCTGCGCCCCAGCATTTT
j_gene: TRBJ1-5
abundance: many
d_gene: -
v_gene: TRBV6-1

CDR3aa: CASSWVNTGELFF
CDR3nt: TGTGCCAGCAGTTGGGTTAACACCGGGGAGCTGTTTTTT
j_gene: TRBJ2-2
abundance: many
d_gene: -
v_gene: TRBV6-5

CDR3aa: CASRLGSGNTIYF
CDR3nt: TGTGCCAGCAGATTAGGCTCCGGAAACACCATATATTTT
j_gene: TRBJ1-3
abundance: many
d_gene: -
v_gene: TRBV7-6

CDR3aa: CSARDPRSETQYF
CDR3nt: TGCAGTGCTAGAGATCCTAGATCGGAGACCCAGTACTTC
j_gene: TRBJ2-5
abundance: medium-sized
d_gene: -
v_gene: TRBV20-1

CDR3aa: CASSPHTGELFF
CDR3nt: TGTGCCAGCAGCCCCCATACCGGGGAGCTGTTTTTT
j_gene: TRBJ2-2
abundance: medium-sized
d_gene: -
v_gene: TRBV7-9

CDR3aa: CASSHGFAGRTNYGYTF
CDR3nt: TGTGCCAGCAGCCATGGTTTCGCGGGTCGTACTAACTATGGCTACACCTTC
j_gene: TRBJ1-2
abundance: -
d_gene: -
v_gene: TRBV3-1

CDR3aa: CAISDRDGVTDTQYF
CDR3nt: TGTGCCATCAGTGACAGGGACGGGGTCACGGATACGCAGTATTTT
j_gene: TRBJ2-3
abundance: medium-sized
d_gene: -
v_gene: TRBV10-3

CDR3aa: CASSLSTGWRNTIYF
CDR3nt: TGTGCCAGCAGTTTATCAACAGGGTGGAGAAACACCATATATTTT
j_gene: TRBJ1-3
abundance: medium-sized
d_gene: -
v_gene: TRBV12-3/TRBV12-4

CDR3aa: CASSYGELNTEAFF
CDR3nt: TGTGCCAGCAGTTATGGGGAGTTGAACACTGAAGCTTTCTTT
j_gene: TRBJ1-1
abundance: many
d_gene: -
v_gene: TRBV6-6

CDR3aa: CASSTGAYYGYTF
CDR3nt: TGTGCCAGCAGCACCGGGGCCTACTATGGCTACACCTTC
j_gene: TRBJ1-2
abundance: many
d_gene: -
v_gene: TRBV6-5